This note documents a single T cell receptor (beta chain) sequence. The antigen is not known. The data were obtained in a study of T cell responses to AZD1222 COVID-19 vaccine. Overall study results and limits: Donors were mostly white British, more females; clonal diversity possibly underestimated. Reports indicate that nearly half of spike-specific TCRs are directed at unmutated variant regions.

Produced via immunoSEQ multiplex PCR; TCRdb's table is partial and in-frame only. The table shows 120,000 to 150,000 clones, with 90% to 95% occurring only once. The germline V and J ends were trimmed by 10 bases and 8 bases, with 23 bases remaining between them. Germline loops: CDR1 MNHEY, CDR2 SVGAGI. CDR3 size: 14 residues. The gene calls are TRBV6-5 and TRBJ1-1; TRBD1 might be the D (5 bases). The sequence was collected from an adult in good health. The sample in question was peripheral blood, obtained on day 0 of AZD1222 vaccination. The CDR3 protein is CATRQPGQAYEAFF. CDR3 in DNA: TGTGCCACCCGCCAACCGGGGCAGGCCTACGAAGCTTTCTTT.